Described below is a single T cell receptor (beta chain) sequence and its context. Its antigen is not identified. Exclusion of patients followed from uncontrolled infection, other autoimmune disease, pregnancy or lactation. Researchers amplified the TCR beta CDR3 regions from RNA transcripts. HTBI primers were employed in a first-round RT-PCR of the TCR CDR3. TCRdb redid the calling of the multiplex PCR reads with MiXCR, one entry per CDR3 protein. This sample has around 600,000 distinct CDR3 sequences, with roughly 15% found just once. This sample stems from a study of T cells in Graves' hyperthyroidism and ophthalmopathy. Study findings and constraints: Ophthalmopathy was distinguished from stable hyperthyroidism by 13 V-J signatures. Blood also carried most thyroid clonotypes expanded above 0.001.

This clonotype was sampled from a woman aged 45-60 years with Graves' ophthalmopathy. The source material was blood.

Here the CDR3 reads CASSITWDIGGSPLHF. The CDR3 DNA sequence: TGTGCCAGTAGTATTACGTGGGACATCGGAGGTTCACCCCTCCACTTT. The rearrangement uses TRBV19 and TRBJ1-6; a weak D match, TRBD1 (6 bases). Trimming took off 3 bases at V and 9 bases at J, with 18 bases between the two ends. Germline values: CDR1 LNHDA, CDR2 SQIVND (reference sequence). The CDR3 length is 16 residues.